These T cell receptor beta chains were read from a single sample in a study of human T cells and chemical hapten exposure. TCRdb called the RACE reads again in MiXCR, with one record for every CDR3 protein. The data contain 95,000 or so distinct CDR3 sequences, about an eighth of them singletons. Sample: whole blood, taken in connection with sensitization to the hapten diphenylcyclopropenone (DPC). The receptors stem from a woman aged 40 to 50 with alopecia areata. Some clones in this sample may be carry-over from other donors' samples. The CDR3 runs from the conserved cysteine through the conserved F or W. The order of the fields is V gene, D gene, J gene, CDR3 protein. The D gene is left open where the match is weak.

v_gene: TRBV29-1
d_gene: TRBD2
j_gene: TRBJ2-1
CDR3aa: CSPSELAGNEQFF

v_gene: TRBV18
d_gene: -
j_gene: TRBJ1-3
CDR3aa: CASSPARGYSGNTIYF

v_gene: TRBV20-1
d_gene: TRBD1
j_gene: TRBJ2-1
CDR3aa: CSARPPPRTGGIHNEQFF

v_gene: TRBV18
d_gene: -
j_gene: TRBJ1-5
CDR3aa: CASSPGGGNNQPQHF

v_gene: TRBV29-1
d_gene: -
j_gene: TRBJ2-7
CDR3aa: CSTARGHEQYF

v_gene: TRBV20-1
d_gene: -
j_gene: TRBJ2-7
CDR3aa: CSAPGQGASDEQYF

v_gene: TRBV4-2
d_gene: -
j_gene: TRBJ2-2
CDR3aa: CASSQYPLSGGGADTGELFF

v_gene: TRBV28
d_gene: -
j_gene: TRBJ1-2
CDR3aa: CASGSYGYTF

v_gene: TRBV29-1
d_gene: TRBD2
j_gene: TRBJ2-5
CDR3aa: CSVAWGAGGAETQYF

v_gene: TRBV24-1
d_gene: -
j_gene: TRBJ1-5
CDR3aa: CATSDPEGPQHF

v_gene: TRBV4-3
d_gene: TRBD2
j_gene: TRBJ2-1
CDR3aa: CASSQDLLAGVFF

v_gene: TRBV3-1
d_gene: TRBD1
j_gene: TRBJ1-4
CDR3aa: CASTDRGIEKLFF

v_gene: TRBV12-5
d_gene: -
j_gene: TRBJ1-1
CDR3aa: CASGLEAGRMNTEAFF

v_gene: TRBV5-5
d_gene: -
j_gene: TRBJ1-5
CDR3aa: CASSLGGYSNQPQHF

v_gene: TRBV21-1
d_gene: -
j_gene: TRBJ2-5
CDR3aa: CASSKKVGEGPSPQETQYF

v_gene: TRBV10-3
d_gene: TRBD1
j_gene: TRBJ1-6
CDR3aa: CAISESVGGDSPLHF

v_gene: TRBV3-1
d_gene: -
j_gene: TRBJ1-6
CDR3aa: CASSQESGTRNSPLHF

v_gene: TRBV27
d_gene: TRBD2
j_gene: TRBJ2-3
CDR3aa: CASHGAGAGGDTQYF

v_gene: TRBV12-3/TRBV12-4
d_gene: -
j_gene: TRBJ1-1
CDR3aa: CASSLQGNTEAFF

v_gene: TRBV27
d_gene: -
j_gene: TRBJ2-3
CDR3aa: CASSLSWGTPTDTQYF

v_gene: TRBV27
d_gene: TRBD1
j_gene: TRBJ2-2
CDR3aa: CATTYANRGMNTGELFF

v_gene: TRBV7-2
d_gene: -
j_gene: TRBJ2-7
CDR3aa: CASISPGSPAGEQYF

v_gene: TRBV7-2
d_gene: -
j_gene: TRBJ2-7
CDR3aa: CASSLEWREQYF

v_gene: TRBV5-6
d_gene: -
j_gene: TRBJ2-2
CDR3aa: CASSLRFFGELFF

v_gene: TRBV7-2
d_gene: TRBD2
j_gene: TRBJ2-1
CDR3aa: CASSYKAGLAIEQFF

v_gene: TRBV7-9
d_gene: -
j_gene: TRBJ2-5
CDR3aa: CASSYNKETQYF

v_gene: TRBV4-1
d_gene: TRBD2
j_gene: TRBJ2-1
CDR3aa: CASSFRPSGGLGDEQFF

v_gene: TRBV7-2
d_gene: TRBD2
j_gene: TRBJ2-5
CDR3aa: CASSLRTSGGETQYF

v_gene: TRBV19
d_gene: -
j_gene: TRBJ1-6
CDR3aa: CASRDSNSYNSPLHF

v_gene: TRBV3-1
d_gene: TRBD2
j_gene: TRBJ2-3
CDR3aa: CASSQGTSGGASYF

v_gene: TRBV10-1
d_gene: TRBD2
j_gene: TRBJ2-7
CDR3aa: CASSESSGRRLNEQYF

v_gene: TRBV5-1
d_gene: TRBD1
j_gene: TRBJ1-1
CDR3aa: CASSPRTGGAGGTEAFF

v_gene: TRBV11-2
d_gene: -
j_gene: TRBJ1-4
CDR3aa: CASSSGPKLFF

v_gene: TRBV2
d_gene: -
j_gene: TRBJ1-4
CDR3aa: CVSSPGTTTNEKLFF

v_gene: TRBV9
d_gene: -
j_gene: TRBJ1-3
CDR3aa: CASSAIQGSGNTIYF

v_gene: TRBV7-2
d_gene: -
j_gene: TRBJ1-1
CDR3aa: CASSLRNRNTEAFF

v_gene: TRBV18
d_gene: -
j_gene: TRBJ2-5
CDR3aa: CASLTNLLETQYF

v_gene: TRBV6-5
d_gene: -
j_gene: TRBJ2-7
CDR3aa: CASSYSGSEQYF

v_gene: TRBV29-1
d_gene: -
j_gene: TRBJ1-2
CDR3aa: CSVSINYGYTF

v_gene: TRBV5-1
d_gene: TRBD1
j_gene: TRBJ2-7
CDR3aa: CASSFQDRTEQYF